Below are 28 T cell receptor beta chains sequenced from a single sample in a study of blood T cell repertoires in COVID-19. Sequencing used immunoSEQ multiplex PCR; TCRdb keeps in-frame clones, though not all of them. The sample has 200,000 to 300,000 clones, under 90% seen once. Sequenced: peripheral blood. The receptors shown here come from a human donor in a cohort sampled during active COVID-19.

The V call is TRBV2, the J call TRBJ2-5; possibly TRBD1 for D (6 bases). This CDR3 comprises 14 residues. With 6 bases removed from V and 5 bases from J, the gap between germline ends came to 16 bases. Germline CDR1 is SNHLY and CDR2 is FYNNEI. CDR3 amino acids: CASSSTGRGETQYF. In nucleotides, the CDR3 is TGTGCCAGCAGCTCTACAGGGCGCGGGGAGACCCAGTACTTC.

The chain has TRBV7-2 and TRBJ2-2; 8 bases are shared with TRBD1. Germline trimming cut 5 bases from V and 4 bases from J; bases unmatched to any gene: 6. In germline, CDR1 is SGHTA, CDR2 FQGNSA. The CDR3 covers 15 residues. In DNA form, the CDR3 reads TGTGCCAGCAGCAAGACAGGGGAGCCCACCGGGGAGCTGTTTTTT. It encodes CASSKTGEPTGELFF.

This sequence joins TRBV4-1 and TRBJ2-6, with TRBD2 identical over 8 bases. CDR1 is MGHRA and CDR2 is YSYEKL in the germline V gene. The CDR3 has 17 amino acids. After removal of 0 bases from V and 1 base from J, the junction contained 2 bases not matched to a gene. CDR3 protein: CASSQDGGGSGANVLTF. For the CDR3, the DNA is TGCGCCAGCAGCCAAGATGGCGGGGGGTCTGGGGCCAACGTCCTGACTTTC.

In this sample, this clone turned up once. This chain joins TRBV15 and TRBJ2-5; tentative D call: TRBD2 (6 bases). Trimming stripped 1 base from V and 1 base from J, with 10 bases between. Germline V gene data show CDR1 as LNHNV and CDR2 as YYDKDF (reference sequence). This CDR3 has 15 amino acids. The CDR3 DNA reads TGTGCCACCAGCAGAGGGCGGGACTCCCAAGAGACCCAGTACTTC. It yields the protein CATSRGRDSQETQYF.

This rearrangement joins TRBV6-5 to TRBJ2-3; weak D call: TRBD2 (5 bases). The CDR3 runs 13 residues. V was cut by 8 bases and J by 3 bases, with 12 bases left in between. Germline lookup yields CDR1 MNHEY and CDR2 SVGAGI. The CDR3 nucleotides are TGTGCCAGCCCTGGGCCGGGGACAGATACGCAGTATTTT. The encoded protein is CASPGPGTDTQYF.

CDR3 bases: TGCGCCAGCAGTTATAGCGGGGGGGACGATGAGCAGTTCTTC. Amino acid sequence: CASSYSGGDDEQFF. The chain employs TRBV4-3 and TRBJ2-1; 11 nucleotides agree with TRBD2. The V gene end was trimmed by 6 bases and the J gene end by 8 bases; junction bases not matched to a gene: 6. The CDR3 is made up of 14 amino acids. CDR1 is LGHNA and CDR2 is YSLEER in the germline V gene.

This clone came up a few times. V is TRBV5-5 and J is TRBJ1-5; no reliable D call. V dropped 0 bases and J dropped 9 bases, with 16 bases sitting between them. Looked up from germline, CDR1 is SGHKS and CDR2 is YYEKEE (reference sequence). CDR3 length: 15 amino acids. The CDR3 sequence is CASSLDGGGLRPQHF. For the CDR3, the DNA is TGTGCCAGCAGCTTGGATGGCGGAGGCTTGAGGCCCCAGCATTTT.

The rearrangement joins TRBV20-1 to TRBJ1-2, with a possible D match to TRBD1 (5 bases). V dropped 0 bases and J dropped 14 bases, with 13 bases sitting between them. From germline, CDR1 is DFQATT and CDR2 SNEGSKA (reference sequence). The CDR3 has 11 residues. This chain's CDR3 is CSARDQGVQTF. CDR3 coding DNA: TGCAGTGCTAGAGATCAAGGGGTGCAGACCTTC.

The rearrangement joins TRBV6-6 to TRBJ2-4, with 14 positions matching TRBD2. Germline CDR1 is MNHNY and CDR2 is SVGAGI (reference sequence). Losses at the gene ends were 5 bases for V and 3 bases for J; bases not matched to a gene: 9. The CDR3 spans 18 residues. The CDR3 reads CASSRRLAGGPGKNIQYF. In DNA form, the CDR3 reads TGTGCCAGCAGTCGAAGACTAGCGGGGGGGCCGGGCAAAAACATTCAGTACTTC.

The chain joins TRBV7-9 to TRBJ2-7, with 10 bases matching TRBD1. The CDR3 runs to 14 residues. Unmatched junction bases numbered 4, after V lost 3 bases and J lost 5 bases. Germline CDR1 SEHNR, CDR2 FQNEAQ (reference sequence). This CDR3 is CASSFGTGDHEQYF. In nucleotides, the CDR3 is TGTGCCAGCAGCTTTGGGACAGGGGACCACGAGCAGTACTTC. The full variable domain, completed using reference TRBV7-9 and TRBJ2-7, is DTGVSQNPRHKITKRGQNVTFRCDPISEHNRLYWYRQTLGQGPEFLTYFQNEAQLEKSRLLSDRFSAERPKGSFSTLEIQRTEQGDSAMYLCASSFGTGDHEQYFGPGTRLTVT.

V is TRBV5-5 and J is TRBJ1-1, with D hard to call. The CDR3 runs 14 residues. CDR1 and CDR2 from the germline V gene are SGHKS and YYEKEE (reference sequence). Between the trimmed V and J ends, which lost 4 bases and 3 bases, there was a span of 13 bases. CDR3 sequence reads: CASSTSALYTEAFF. For the CDR3, the DNA is TGTGCCAGCAGCACGAGTGCGTTGTACACTGAAGCTTTCTTT.

The chain joins TRBV11-2 to TRBJ2-3; TRBD2 aligns across 7 bases. Per the germline V gene, CDR1 is SGHAT and CDR2 is FQNNGV. The CDR3 spans 16 residues. V lost 1 base, J lost 2 bases, and 6 bases stayed unmatched. CDR3 loop: CASSLGGRAPTDTQYF. In nucleotides, the CDR3 is TGTGCCAGCAGCTTAGGTGGGAGGGCCCCCACAGATACGCAGTATTTT.

The chain links TRBV18 to TRBJ2-7; 8 nucleotides align to TRBD1. The J segment lost 4 bases and the V segment lost 7 bases, leaving 9 bases of the junction unmatched. The CDR3 consists of 14 residues. Germline lookup yields CDR1 KGHSH and CDR2 LQKENI. CDR3 DNA: TGTGCCAGCTTCCCCACAGGGGGATCATACGAGCAGTACTTC. Protein sequence: CASFPTGGSYEQYF.

This chain links TRBV5-5 with TRBJ2-1; D is uncertain. The CDR3 totals 14 residues. Trimming shortened V by 2 bases and J by 10 bases, and 16 bases separated the two germline ends. The germline V gene has CDR1 SGHKS and CDR2 YYEKEE (reference sequence). Written as DNA, the CDR3 is TGTGCCAGCAGCTTATCCGGTACCACCCCAGAGCAGTTCTTC. It codes for CASSLSGTTPEQFF.

The J gene is TRBJ1-3, the V gene TRBV6-5; TRBD1 matches 7 bases. Germline V gene lookup returns CDR1 MNHEY and CDR2 SVGAGI. V gave up 5 bases and J gave up 0 bases; unmatched junction bases: 4. This CDR3 region has 15 residues. The CDR3 spells CASSLDRSSGNTIYF. The CDR3 DNA is TGTGCCAGCAGTCTGGACAGGAGCTCTGGAAACACCATATATTTT.

The chain links TRBV14 to TRBJ2-5, with D possibly TRBD1 on 5 matching bases. This CDR3 comprises 13 residues. CDR1 and CDR2 (germline): SGHDN, FVKESK. The ends were cut back, 6 bases at V and 7 bases at J, with 15 bases in the middle. DNA of the CDR3: TGTGCCAGCAGTCTCGCTGGTACAGGGACCCAGTACTTC. Amino acid sequence: CASSLAGTGTQYF.

The rearrangement links TRBV5-6 to TRBJ1-2; TRBD1 is a possible D gene (6 bases). V was shortened by 7 bases and J by 4 bases, with 14 bases between the two germline ends. Germline V lookup: CDR1 SGHDT, CDR2 YYEEEE. This CDR3 has 13 residues. CDR3 residues: CASRPTGPYGYTF. CDR3 sequence (DNA): TGTGCCAGCCGCCCGACAGGTCCCTATGGCTACACCTTC.

The J gene is TRBJ2-7, the V gene TRBV4-3; 10 nucleotides agree with TRBD2. Per the germline V gene, CDR1 is LGHNA and CDR2 is YSLEER. J gave up 3 bases and V 0 bases, and 5 bases lay outside the gene matches. This CDR3 contains 16 residues. Here the CDR3 DNA reads TGCGCCAGCAGCCAAGATTGGACTAGCGGTCGCTACGAGCAGTACTTC. It yields the protein CASSQDWTSGRYEQYF.

This clone appeared once. The CDR3, as DNA: TGCGCCAGCAGCTCGTCGTACCAGGGGTATGGCACTGAAGCTTTCTTT. This codes for CASSSSYQGYGTEAFF. This chain links TRBV5-1 with TRBJ1-1, with TRBD1 as a possible D gene (6 bases). V was shortened by 3 bases and J by 4 bases, with 19 bases between the two germline ends. The CDR3 contains 16 residues. CDR1 is SGHRS, CDR2 YFSETQ, per germline.

This clone was observed once. V and J are TRBV29-1 and TRBJ2-1, with D perhaps TRBD2 (6 bases). V lost 3 bases, J lost 6 bases, and 15 bases lay in between. From germline, CDR1 is SQVTM and CDR2 ANQGSEA. The CDR3 sequence is 14 residues long. The CDR3 nucleotides read TGCAGCGTTGATGTTCGGCTAGCGAGCAATGAGCAGTTCTTC. Translating gives CSVDVRLASNEQFF.

In nucleotides, the CDR3 is TGTGCCAGCAGCTTGGAGACGGGGGGTGGAGGTCAGCCCCAGCATTTT. Translating it yields CASSLETGGGGQPQHF. V usage is TRBV5-8 and J usage is TRBJ1-5; a possible D gene is TRBD1 (5 bases). Germline loops: CDR1 SGHTS, CDR2 YDEGEE. V dropped 0 bases and J dropped 6 bases, with 16 bases sitting between them. The CDR3 is made up of 16 amino acids.

The rearrangement links TRBV3-1 (or the pseudogene TRBV3-2) to TRBJ2-5; TRBD1 might be the D (6 bases). Trimming stripped 1 base from V and 5 bases from J, with 11 bases between. This CDR3 spans 14 amino acids. CDR1 is LGHDT, CDR2 YNNKEL, per germline (reference sequence). CDR3 nucleotide sequence: TGTGCCAGCAGCCAAGTACAGGGACGGGAGACCCAGTACTTC. Translating gives CASSQVQGRETQYF.

The chain carries TRBV6-2 or TRBV6-3 and TRBJ2-7, with 9 bases matching TRBD1. The J segment lost 3 bases and the V segment lost 2 bases, leaving 5 bases of the junction unmatched. Germline V lookup: CDR1 MNHEY, CDR2 SVGEGT. CDR3 length equals 15 residues. This CDR3 reads CASSYGGTGFYEQYF. DNA for the CDR3: TGTGCCAGCAGTTACGGTGGGACAGGGTTCTACGAGCAGTACTTC.

The rearrangement uses TRBV7-6 and TRBJ2-2; 7 bases map to TRBD2. Trimming took 4 bases from V and 1 from J; bases not matched to a gene: 6. CDR3 length: 16 amino acids. Looked up from germline, CDR1 is SGHVS and CDR2 is FNYEAQ. In DNA form, the CDR3 reads TGTGCCAGCAGCTCTCCGACTAGCCTGAACACCGGGGAGCTGTTTTTT. Protein sequence: CASSSPTSLNTGELFF.

The chain links TRBV13 to TRBJ2-7, with D tentatively TRBD1 (5 bases). V was trimmed by 5 bases and J by 8 bases, leaving 16 bases between them. Germline loops: CDR1 PRHDT, CDR2 FYEKMQ (reference sequence). The CDR3 length is 13 residues. In DNA, the CDR3 is TGTGCCAGCAGCCTAAGGCGGCAGGGTAAGCAGTACTTC. Protein sequence: CASSLRRQGKQYF.

V usage is TRBV18 and J usage is TRBJ2-3; the match to TRBD2 covers 10 bases. CDR1 is KGHSH, CDR2 LQKENI, per germline. This CDR3 region has 16 residues. V was pared by 3 bases and J by 0 bases, with 3 bases of the junction left unmatched. The CDR3 here is CASSPKAGGSTDTQYF. In DNA form, the CDR3 reads TGTGCCAGCTCACCCAAAGCGGGGGGGAGCACAGATACGCAGTATTTT. The full variable domain, completed using reference TRBV18 and TRBJ2-3, is NAGVMQNPRHLVRRRGQEARLRCSPMKGHSHVYWYRQLPEEGLKFMVYLQKENIIDESGMPKERFSAEFPKEGPSILRIQQVVRGDSAAYFCASSPKAGGSTDTQYFGPGTRLTVL.

This chain joins TRBV5-1 and TRBJ2-1, with TRBD2 matching over 8 bases. Germline V gene lookup returns CDR1 SGHRS and CDR2 YFSETQ. V lost 4 bases to trimming and J lost 9 bases; unmatched junction nucleotides: 6. This CDR3 region has 13 residues. The CDR3 DNA reads TGCGCCAGCAGCATCGGGGGGGCGCCTGAGCAGTTCTTC. Protein: CASSIGGAPEQFF.

This clone was seen once. The rearrangement links TRBV11-2 to TRBJ2-2; 9 nucleotides agree with TRBD2. With 5 bases clipped from V and 4 bases from J, the junction kept 8 bases outside the gene matches. The CDR3 covers 16 residues. The germline gives CDR1 SGHAT, CDR2 FQNNGV. The CDR3 region is CASSLVAGAVTGELFF. DNA of the CDR3: TGTGCCAGCAGCCTAGTAGCGGGAGCGGTCACCGGGGAGCTGTTTTTT.